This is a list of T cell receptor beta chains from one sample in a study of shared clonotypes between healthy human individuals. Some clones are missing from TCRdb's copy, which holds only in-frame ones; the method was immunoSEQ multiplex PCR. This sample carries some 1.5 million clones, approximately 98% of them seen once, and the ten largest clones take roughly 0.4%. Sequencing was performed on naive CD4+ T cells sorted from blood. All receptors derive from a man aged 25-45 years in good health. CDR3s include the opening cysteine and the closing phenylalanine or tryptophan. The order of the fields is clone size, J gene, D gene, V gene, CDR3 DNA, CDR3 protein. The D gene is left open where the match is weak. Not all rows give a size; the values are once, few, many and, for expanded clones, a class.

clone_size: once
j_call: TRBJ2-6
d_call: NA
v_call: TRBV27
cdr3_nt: TGTGCCAGCAGTGTTAGGTTTGGGGCCAACGTCCTGACTTTC
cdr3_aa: CASSVRFGANVLTF

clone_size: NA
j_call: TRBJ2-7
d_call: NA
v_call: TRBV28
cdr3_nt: TGTGCCAGCAGTTTAAAGCTAGGGAGCTCCTACGAGCAGTACTTC
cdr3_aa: CASSLKLGSSYEQYF

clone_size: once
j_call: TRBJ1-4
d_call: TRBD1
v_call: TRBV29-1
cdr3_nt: TGCAGCGTTGGACAGGGCAGAGTTAATGAAAAACTGTTTTTT
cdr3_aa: CSVGQGRVNEKLFF

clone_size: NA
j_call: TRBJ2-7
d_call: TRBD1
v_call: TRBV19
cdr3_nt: TGTGCCAGTAGTATTTTCAAGGGACAGAAAGACTACGAGCAGTACTTC
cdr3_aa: CASSIFKGQKDYEQYF

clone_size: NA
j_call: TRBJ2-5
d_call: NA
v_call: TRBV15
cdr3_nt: TGTGCCACCAGCACGTCCCTATGGACCCAGTACTTC
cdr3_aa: CATSTSLWTQYF

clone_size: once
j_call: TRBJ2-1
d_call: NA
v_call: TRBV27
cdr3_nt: TGTGCCAGCAAAAGGGAATTAGCGGATTACAATGAGCAGTTCTTC
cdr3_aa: CASKRELADYNEQFF

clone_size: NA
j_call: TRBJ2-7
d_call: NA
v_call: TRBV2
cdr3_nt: TGTGCCAGCAGTGACAGGTGGGAGCAGTACTTC
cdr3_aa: CASSDRWEQYF

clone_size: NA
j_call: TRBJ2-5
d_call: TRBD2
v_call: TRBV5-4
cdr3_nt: TGTGCCAGCAGCTCGGGACTAGCGGGAGTGGAGACCCAGTACTTC
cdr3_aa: CASSSGLAGVETQYF

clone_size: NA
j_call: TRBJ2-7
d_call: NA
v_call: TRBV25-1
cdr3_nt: TGTGCCAGCGCTGGACTGAGCTACGAGCAGTACTTC
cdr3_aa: CASAGLSYEQYF

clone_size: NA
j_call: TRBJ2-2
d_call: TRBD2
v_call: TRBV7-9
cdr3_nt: TGTGCCAGCAGCACCCCGGGGGGTGTGTCGAACACCGGGGAGCTGTTTTTT
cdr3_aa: CASSTPGGVSNTGELFF

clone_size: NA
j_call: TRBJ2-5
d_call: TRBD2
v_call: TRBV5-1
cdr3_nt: TGCGCCAGCAGCCCAGCGGGGAACCAAGAGACCCAGTACTTC
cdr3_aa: CASSPAGNQETQYF

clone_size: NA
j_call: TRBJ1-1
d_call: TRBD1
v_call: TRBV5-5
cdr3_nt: TGTGCCAGCAGCTTGGGACAGGGAGAAGTGAACACTGAAGCTTTCTTT
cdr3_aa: CASSLGQGEVNTEAFF

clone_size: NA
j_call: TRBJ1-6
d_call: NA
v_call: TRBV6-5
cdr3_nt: TGTGCCAGCAGTTACTCGATTGAGGCACCCCTCCACTTT
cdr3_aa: CASSYSIEAPLHF

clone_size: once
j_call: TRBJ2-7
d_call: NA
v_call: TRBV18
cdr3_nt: TGTGCCAGCTCACCTCTGTCCAGCTCTATCTACGAGCAGTACTTC
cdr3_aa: CASSPLSSSIYEQYF

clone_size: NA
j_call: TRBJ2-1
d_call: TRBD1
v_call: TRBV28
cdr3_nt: TGTGCCAGCAGGGGGACAGCTATCAATGAGCAGTTCTTC
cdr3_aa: CASRGTAINEQFF

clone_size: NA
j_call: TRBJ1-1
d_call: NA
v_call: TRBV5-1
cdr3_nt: TGCGCCAGCAGCCCCTTGACCCCCTCGCCTGAAGCTTTCTTT
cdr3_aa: CASSPLTPSPEAFF

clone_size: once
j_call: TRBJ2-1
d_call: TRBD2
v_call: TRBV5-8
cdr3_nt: TGTGCCAGCAGCCAAGGACTAGCGGGAGGACCAAAGCAGTTCTTC
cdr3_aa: CASSQGLAGGPKQFF